This entry lists 26 T cell receptor beta chains sequenced from one sample in a study of Graves' ophthalmopathy and Graves' hyperthyroidism. RNA transcripts served as template for amplifying TCR beta CDR3 sequences. In the first round, RT-PCR was carried out with HTBI primers, and a multiplex PCR formed the second round. A single record per CDR3 protein comes from TCRdb applying MiXCR to the multiplex PCR reads. Here the sample spans roughly 1.1 million distinct CDR3 sequences, less than 45% being singletons. Sequencing input: peripheral blood or thyroid tissue (not recorded which). Every receptor here comes from an adult man with Graves' hyperthyroidism.

Note on this clonotype: A much larger clone differs from this one at a single base, so this may be a read error. The chain combines TRBV11-2 with TRBJ2-5; D is undetermined. CDR3 length: 14 residues. Trimming cost V 1 base and J 6 bases, with 12 bases left between them. The germline CDR1 and CDR2 sequences are SGHAT and FQNNGV. The CDR3 DNA follows: TGTGCCAGCAGCTTAGTTCCAGCGCAACAGACCCAGTACTTC. Amino acids: CASSLVPAQQTQYF.

V usage is TRBV29-1 and J usage is TRBJ1-1, with D possibly matching TRBD1 (5 bases). V dropped 4 bases and J dropped 1 base, with 10 bases sitting between them. The CDR3 totals 13 residues. Germline CDR1 is SQVTM and CDR2 is ANQGSEA. CDR3 coding DNA: TGCAGCGTTGCCTTCGGGACGAACACTGAAGCTTTCTTT. Protein product: CSVAFGTNTEAFF.

In this sample, this clonotype turned up many times. This chain joins TRBV7-8 and TRBJ2-7, with D possibly TRBD1 on 6 matching bases. Trimming took off 5 bases at V and 0 bases at J, with 11 bases between the two ends. CDR1 and CDR2 from the germline V gene are SGHVS and FQNEAQ. The CDR3 runs to 14 residues. DNA for the CDR3: TGTGCCAGCAGCACAAGACAGGACTCCTACGAGCAGTACTTC. It is translated as CASSTRQDSYEQYF.

This clonotype came up many times. V is TRBV7-8 and J is TRBJ1-1; TRBD1 matches at 7 bases. The CDR3 covers 14 residues. V lost 5 bases, J lost 10 bases, and 13 bases stayed unmatched. Germline CDR1 reads SGHVS; CDR2 reads FQNEAQ. The DNA of the CDR3 is TGTGCCAGCAGCGAGGGGGACAGTCTACAATCAGCTTTCTTT. Translation: CASSEGDSLQSAFF.

Remarks on this clonotype: An end of the junction does not agree with germline; a read error may underlie this. This sequence joins TRBV6-1 and TRBJ1-2; 7 nucleotides agree with TRBD1. The CDR3 is made up of 13 amino acids. The germline gives CDR1 MNHNS, CDR2 SASEGT. The CDR3 DNA sequence: TGTGCCAGCAGTAGGGGACAGAACTATGGCTACAGCTTC. It specifies CASSRGQNYGYSF.

The chain links TRBV29-1 to TRBJ2-5; 8 positions agree with TRBD1. With 4 bases clipped from V and 6 bases from J, the junction kept 13 bases outside the gene matches. Germline loops: CDR1 SQVTM, CDR2 ANQGSEA. The CDR3 is made up of 15 amino acids. The CDR3 is CSVADRAGGAKTQYF. CDR3 nucleotides: TGCAGCGTTGCGGACAGGGCCGGGGGAGCGAAGACCCAGTACTTC.

This clonotype has more than one count but fewer than ten. The chain uses TRBV5-1 and TRBJ1-5; tentatively, D is TRBD1 (6 bases). The CDR3 covers 15 residues. Germline V gene lookup returns CDR1 SGHRS and CDR2 YFSETQ. The V gene lost 1 base and the J gene lost 1 base, with 9 bases spanning the gap. This CDR3 is CASSLLGQSNQPQHF. The CDR3 DNA reads TGCGCCAGCAGCTTGTTGGGACAAAGCAATCAGCCCCAGCATTTT.

This clonotype occurred many times. The CDR3 nucleotides are TGCAGTGCGGCCCTTTGGAGGGCACCCTACGAGCAGTACTTC. Amino acids: CSAALWRAPYEQYF. The rearrangement uses TRBV20-1 and TRBJ2-7, with D perhaps TRBD2 (6 bases). The CDR3 length is 14 residues. Germline CDR1 is DFQATT and CDR2 is SNEGSKA (reference sequence). The germline V and J ends were trimmed by 6 bases and 2 bases, with 17 bases remaining between them.

The chain couples TRBV6-5 to TRBJ1-5; possible D gene TRBD1, 5 bases. The CDR3 has 15 amino acids. Germline lookup yields CDR1 MNHEY and CDR2 SVGAGI. The germline V and J ends were trimmed by 5 bases and 7 bases, with 18 bases remaining between them. CDR3 region: CASSQSSGRGQPQHF. The CDR3 DNA reads TGTGCCAGCAGTCAATCCTCGGGGCGTGGACAGCCCCAGCATTTT.

This chain joins TRBV7-9 and TRBJ2-3; D is undetermined. Germline V gene lookup returns CDR1 SEHNR and CDR2 FQNEAQ (reference sequence). Trimming stripped 5 bases from V and 1 base from J, with 10 bases between. The CDR3 length is 14 residues. CDR3 sequence (DNA): TGTGCCAGCAGCCCCGCCCTCGGCACAGATACGCAGTATTTT. Its translation is CASSPALGTDTQYF.

This clonotype was detected only once. The chain recombines TRBV7-2 with TRBJ1-1, with D possibly TRBD1 on 6 matching bases. With 1 base removed from V and 0 bases from J, the gap between germline ends came to 12 bases. CDR3 length: 16 amino acids. Per the germline V gene, CDR1 is SGHTA and CDR2 is FQGNSA. The CDR3 DNA sequence: TGTGCCAGCAGCTTAGGCAGGGGTGTAATGAACACTGAAGCTTTCTTT. Translation: CASSLGRGVMNTEAFF.

This chain joins TRBV6-2 or TRBV6-3 and TRBJ1-1; TRBD1 matches at 11 bases. The CDR3 covers 16 residues. Germline V gives CDR1 MNHEY, CDR2 SVGEGT. Losses at the gene ends were 7 bases for V and 1 base for J; bases not matched to a gene: 8. The CDR3 nucleotides read TGTGCCAGCACCCCGGACAGGGGGCATAAGAACACTGAAGCTTTCTTT. As protein: CASTPDRGHKNTEAFF.

This clonotype was seen many times. The chain combines TRBV4-1 with TRBJ2-7; D might be TRBD1 (6 bases). This CDR3 comprises 15 residues. CDR1 is MGHRA, CDR2 YSYEKL, per germline. V lost 3 bases and J 0 bases, leaving 12 bases between the germline ends. The CDR3 DNA sequence: TGCGCCAGCAGCCAGGCGGACAGACTCTCCTACGAGCAGTACTTC. Residues: CASSQADRLSYEQYF.

This clonotype has at least ten counts. This sequence joins TRBV2 and TRBJ1-1, with unresolved D. V was cut by 8 bases and J by 0 bases, with 19 bases left in between. There are 16 residues in the CDR3. Germline V gene data show CDR1 as SNHLY and CDR2 as FYNNEI. Here the CDR3 DNA reads TGTGCCAGCCAGCCAGGACGGCATAGTATGAACACTGAAGCTTTCTTT. This sequence encodes CASQPGRHSMNTEAFF.

A few counts support this clonotype. The chain uses TRBV2 and TRBJ1-1; TRBD1 is a possible D gene (5 bases). The ends were cut back, 6 bases at V and 2 bases at J, with 16 bases in the middle. From germline, CDR1 is SNHLY and CDR2 FYNNEI. The CDR3 spans 15 residues. CDR3 residues: CASSQRTRGNTEAFF. The CDR3 bases are TGTGCCAGCAGCCAACGGACACGGGGTAACACTGAAGCTTTCTTT.

On this clonotype: One end of the junction varies from germline; a read error may be responsible. V is TRBV10-3 and J is TRBJ1-6; D gene unclear. The CDR3 runs to 15 residues. Germline-derived CDR1 and CDR2 are ENHRY and SYGVKD. CDR3 nucleotides: TGTGCCAGCAGTTACAGTTGGTTGGGAAATTCACCCCTCCACTTT. Its translation: CASSYSWLGNSPLHF.

This sequence joins TRBV20-1 and TRBJ2-5; D is possibly TRBD1 (5 bases). The V gene lost 0 bases and the J gene lost 2 bases, with 10 bases spanning the gap. The length of the CDR3 is 14 residues. Germline CDR1 and CDR2: DFQATT and SNEGSKA (reference sequence). CDR3 amino acids: CSARDIRQQETQYF. DNA for the CDR3: TGCAGTGCTAGAGATATTAGACAGCAAGAGACCCAGTACTTC.

As for this clonotype: A read error may produce the germline difference seen at one junction end. The chain is built from TRBV7-9 and TRBJ2-7; a possible D gene is TRBD2 (5 bases). Germline V gene lookup returns CDR1 SEHNR and CDR2 FQNEAQ (reference sequence). CDR3 length: 13 residues. CDR3 sequence (DNA): TGTGCCAGCAGCTTCCGTGGAATGGGAGAGCCGTACTTC. Translation: CASSFRGMGEPYF. Variable domain in full (rest from reference TRBV7-9 and TRBJ2-7): DTGVSQNPRHKITKRGQNVTFRCDPISEHNRLYWYRQTLGQGPEFLTYFQNEAQLEKSRLLSDRFSAERPKGSFSTLEIQRTEQGDSAMYLCASSFRGMGEPYFGPGTRLTVT.

This clonotype appeared a few times. The chain carries TRBV25-1 and TRBJ2-7; TRBD1 aligns across 7 bases. With V trimmed by 4 bases and J by 3 bases, 15 bases remained unmatched. Germline CDR1 and CDR2: MGHDK and SYGVNS. The CDR3 is made up of 17 amino acids. The CDR3 sequence: CASSAEDRDRIHYEQYF. The DNA of the CDR3 is TGTGCCAGCAGTGCCGAAGACCGGGACAGAATTCACTACGAGCAGTACTTC.

DNA of the CDR3: TGTGCCACCAGCAGAGAGCTGGGGGGGATGGCCGGGGAGCTGTTTTTT. Translated: CATSRELGGMAGELFF. The chain employs TRBV15 and TRBJ2-2; 7 bases line up with TRBD2. The V segment lost 0 bases and the J segment 6 bases; nucleotides outside the gene matches: 7. The CDR3 totals 16 residues. From germline, CDR1 is LNHNV and CDR2 YYDKDF (reference sequence).

This clonotype has a count of ten or more. This sequence joins TRBV10-3 and TRBJ2-7, with TRBD1 matching over 7 bases. Looked up from germline, CDR1 is ENHRY and CDR2 is SYGVKD. The CDR3 spans 14 residues. V trimming: 2 bases; J trimming: 4 bases; junction bases outside the gene matches: 5. CDR3 in DNA: TGTGCCATCAGTGAGGCGACAGGGCAGTACGAGCAGTACTTC. It is translated as CAISEATGQYEQYF.

The rearrangement joins TRBV7-9 to TRBJ1-2, with 8 bases fitting TRBD1. Germline CDR1 and CDR2: SEHNR and FQNEAQ (reference sequence). With 10 bases clipped from V and 0 bases from J, the junction kept 4 bases outside the gene matches. This CDR3 has 13 amino acids. CDR3 sequence: CATDRGANYGYTF. CDR3 DNA sequence: TGTGCCACCGACAGGGGAGCTAACTATGGCTACACCTTC.

The chain combines TRBV15 with TRBJ1-2; D gene uncertain. V lost 3 bases to trimming and J lost 4 bases, with 21 bases between them. The CDR3 sequence is 17 residues long. CDR1 is LNHNV, CDR2 YYDKDF, per germline (reference sequence). This CDR3 reads CATSSEVSRQTSYGYTF. The CDR3 DNA reads as TGTGCCACCAGCAGTGAAGTATCCCGGCAGACCTCCTATGGCTACACCTTC.

This clonotype has only one observation. The junction and the germline gene differ at one end; a read error may be behind it. The V call is TRBV29-1, the J call TRBJ2-5; weak D call: TRBD2 (6 bases). The CDR3 extends over 12 amino acids. From germline, CDR1 is SQVTM and CDR2 ANQGSEA. The CDR3 is CSVAAGRETQNF. The CDR3 DNA is TGCAGCGTCGCAGCCGGGAGAGAGACCCAGAACTTC.

The rearrangement links TRBV11-2 to TRBJ2-7, with 9 bases lining up with TRBD1. The CDR3 spans 14 residues. Germline lookup yields CDR1 SGHAT and CDR2 FQNNGV. Trimming took 5 bases from V and 6 from J; bases not matched to a gene: 8. DNA for the CDR3: TGTGCCAGCAGCGTTGGGACAGGGAGCTTCGAGCAGTACTTC. Translating it yields CASSVGTGSFEQYF.

This clonotype showed up many times. The chain couples TRBV20-1 to TRBJ1-1; D may be TRBD1 (6 bases). The V and J ends lost 1 base and 3 bases respectively, with 12 bases between them. From germline, CDR1 is DFQATT and CDR2 SNEGSKA (reference sequence). The CDR3 has 14 amino acids. The CDR3 spells CSARGTEWDTEAFF. The CDR3 nucleotides are TGCAGTGCTAGAGGGACAGAATGGGACACTGAAGCTTTCTTT.